This is a list of T cell receptor beta chains from one sample in a study of OX40 agonist ivuxolimab in advanced cancers. The data were produced by immunoSEQ multiplex PCR, yet TCRdb's version contains in-frame clones alone and is incomplete. There are 40,000 to 50,000 clones in the sample; 80% to 90% occur only once, and 35% to 40% lies in the top ten. This specimen was CD4+ or CD8+ T cells sorted from blood, taken in a trial of the OX40 agonist ivuxolimab. Source of these receptors: an adult with an advanced solid tumor such as melanoma, head and neck, liver or kidney cancer. CDR3s include the opening cysteine and the closing phenylalanine or tryptophan. A D gene is named only where the DNA matches it firmly. The size entry is marked missing in some rows and otherwise reads once, few, many or a size class.

size,V,D,J,CDR3,DNA
-,TRBV9,-,TRBJ2-7,CASSVAPLSSYEQYF,TGTGCCAGCAGCGTAGCCCCCCTAAGCTCCTACGAGCAGTACTTC
-,TRBV7-9,-,TRBJ1-2,CASSPSGHNTYGYTF,TGTGCCAGCAGCCCAAGCGGCCATAACACGTATGGCTACACCTTC
-,TRBV29-1,TRBD1,TRBJ1-4,CSVEDGQGNEKLFF,TGCAGCGTTGAAGATGGACAGGGTAATGAAAAACTGTTTTTT
-,TRBV2,TRBD1,TRBJ2-7,CASRAGTGAYEQYF,TGTGCCAGCAGGGCCGGGACAGGGGCCTACGAGCAGTACTTC
-,TRBV19,TRBD2,TRBJ2-1,CASSPTGARTSGYNEQFF,TGTGCCAGTAGCCCTACAGGGGCGCGGACTAGCGGGTACAATGAGCAGTTCTTC
-,TRBV10-3,-,TRBJ1-4,CATYQPGAVEEKLFF,TGTGCCACGTACCAACCAGGGGCCGTAGAGGAAAAACTGTTTTTT
-,TRBV15,-,TRBJ2-7,CATSRERGIYEQYF,TGTGCCACCAGCAGAGAAAGGGGCATCTACGAGCAGTACTTC
-,TRBV7-9,TRBD1,TRBJ1-2,CASSPGQVVYGYTF,TGTGCCAGCAGCCCAGGACAGGTTGTCTATGGCTACACCTTC
-,TRBV5-1,TRBD1,TRBJ2-1,CASSTGQGSYNEQFF,TGCGCCAGCAGCACGGGACAGGGTTCCTACAATGAGCAGTTCTTC
-,TRBV2,TRBD1,TRBJ2-3,CASRAVKQGYTDTQYF,TGTGCCAGTAGGGCGGTTAAACAGGGGTACACAGATACGCAGTATTTT
once,TRBV6-1,-,TRBJ2-2,CASSRTPGNIGELFF,TGTGCCAGCAGCCGGACGCCGGGGAATATCGGGGAGCTGTTTTTT
once,TRBV7-8,TRBD1,TRBJ2-3,CASSLIQGAGDTQYF,TGTGCCAGCAGCTTAATACAGGGGGCAGGGGATACGCAGTATTTT
-,TRBV27,-,TRBJ1-1,CASSYQPRTAEAFF,TGTGCCAGCAGTTATCAGCCCCGGACAGCTGAAGCTTTCTTT
-,TRBV5-1,-,TRBJ1-6,CASSLAGYSPLHF,TGCGCCAGCAGCTTGGCCGGGTATTCACCCCTCCACTTT
-,TRBV29-1,TRBD1,TRBJ1-6,CSVEGRGPNSPLHF,TGCAGCGTTGAAGGGAGGGGGCCTAATTCACCCCTCCACTTT
-,TRBV4-1,-,TRBJ2-3,CASSQADTDTQYF,TGCGCCAGCAGCCAAGCCGACACAGATACGCAGTATTTT
few,TRBV5-1,TRBD1,TRBJ1-5,CASSLQGVSNQPQHF,TGCGCCAGCAGCTTACAGGGGGTTAGCAATCAGCCCCAGCATTTT
-,TRBV19,-,TRBJ2-2,CASSRDFNTGELFF,TGTGCCAGTAGTCGGGACTTTAACACCGGGGAGCTGTTTTTT
-,TRBV18,-,TRBJ2-5,CASSLALGETQYF,TGTGCCAGCTCCTTGGCCCTCGGGGAGACCCAGTACTTC
-,TRBV4-2,-,TRBJ2-1,CASSQEGGLRGPYNEQFF,TGTGCCAGCAGCCAAGAAGGGGGCCTACGGGGGCCCTACAATGAGCAGTTCTTC
-,TRBV5-1,-,TRBJ2-1,CASSIDGYNEQFF,TGCGCCAGCAGCATCGACGGATACAATGAGCAGTTCTTC
-,TRBV7-2,-,TRBJ2-7,CASSLGLNYEQYF,TGTGCCAGCAGCTTAGGACTTAACTACGAGCAGTACTTC
-,TRBV21-1,-,TRBJ1-1,CASSKARRDTEAFF,TGTGCCAGCAGCAAAGCGCGGCGGGACACTGAAGCTTTCTTT
-,TRBV7-2,TRBD1,TRBJ2-7,CASSLSAGGNEQYF,TGTGCCAGCAGCTTATCGGCAGGGGGAAACGAGCAGTACTTC
-,TRBV7-6,TRBD2,TRBJ2-7,CASSPGTKSYEQYF,TGTGCCAGCAGCCCCGGGACTAAGTCCTACGAGCAGTACTTC
-,TRBV5-5,-,TRBJ2-5,CASSSSRSGVQQETQYF,TGTGCCAGCAGCTCCTCAAGGTCGGGGGTACAGCAAGAGACCCAGTACTTC
-,TRBV7-6,TRBD2,TRBJ2-5,CASSSKTSGVSETQYF,TGTGCCAGCAGCTCCAAAACTAGCGGGGTATCGGAGACCCAGTACTTC
-,TRBV19,TRBD2,TRBJ2-5,CASSLGTSGSQETQYF,TGTGCCAGTAGTCTCGGGACTAGCGGCTCCCAAGAGACCCAGTACTTC
-,TRBV12-5,TRBD2,TRBJ2-1,CASGLIPGLAGEQFF,TGTGCTAGTGGTTTGATACCGGGACTAGCGGGTGAGCAGTTCTTC
-,TRBV11-2,-,TRBJ1-6,CASSSRTGNSPLHF,TGTGCCAGCAGCTCTCGGACGGGAAATTCACCCCTCCACTTT
-,TRBV6-5,-,TRBJ2-3,CASSSLGDASTDTQYF,TGTGCCAGCAGTTCCCTGGGGGACGCGAGCACAGATACGCAGTATTTT
once,TRBV10-3,TRBD2,TRBJ2-7,CASSEDGGGGNEQYF,TGTGCCAGCAGTGAAGATGGCGGGGGTGGCAACGAGCAGTACTTC
-,TRBV20-1,-,TRBJ1-4,CSAKTDEKLFF,TGCAGTGCTAAGACGGACGAAAAACTGTTTTTT
-,TRBV2,-,TRBJ1-1,CASSYIGEYTEAFF,TGTGCCAGCAGTTACATCGGGGAGTACACTGAAGCTTTCTTT
once,TRBV28,TRBD2,TRBJ2-5,CASINQRGGQETQYF,TGTGCCAGCATTAACCAGCGGGGGGGACAAGAGACCCAGTACTTC
-,TRBV14,TRBD1,TRBJ2-5,CASSQEQGVGETQYF,TGTGCCAGCAGCCAAGAGCAGGGGGTCGGAGAGACCCAGTACTTC
-,TRBV27,-,TRBJ1-6,CASRGSYNSPLHF,TGTGCCAGCAGGGGATCCTATAATTCACCCCTCCACTTT
once,TRBV5-1,TRBD1,TRBJ1-1,CASSLEQGVKAFF,TGCGCCAGCAGCTTGGAGCAGGGGGTCAAAGCTTTCTTT
-,TRBV27,-,TRBJ2-5,CASSQPQWETQYF,TGTGCCAGCAGCCAACCTCAATGGGAGACCCAGTACTTC
-,TRBV4-2,-,TRBJ2-3,CASSHEGQVTDTQYF,TGTGCCAGCAGCCACGAGGGACAAGTCACAGATACGCAGTATTTT
-,TRBV5-8,-,TRBJ2-7,CASSSDFGTPGSYEQYF,TGTGCCAGCAGCTCGGACTTCGGGACACCGGGCTCCTACGAGCAGTACTTC
-,TRBV11-2,TRBD1,TRBJ2-7,CASSQDRGRNEQYF,TGTGCCAGCAGCCAGGACAGGGGAAGAAACGAGCAGTACTTC
-,TRBV28,-,TRBJ2-7,CASSLPRRTYEQYF,TGTGCCAGCAGTCTCCCTAGGCGGACCTACGAGCAGTACTTC
-,TRBV5-1,-,TRBJ2-5,CVSTTQGGQETQYF,TGCGTCTCCACGACGCAGGGCGGACAAGAGACCCAGTACTTC